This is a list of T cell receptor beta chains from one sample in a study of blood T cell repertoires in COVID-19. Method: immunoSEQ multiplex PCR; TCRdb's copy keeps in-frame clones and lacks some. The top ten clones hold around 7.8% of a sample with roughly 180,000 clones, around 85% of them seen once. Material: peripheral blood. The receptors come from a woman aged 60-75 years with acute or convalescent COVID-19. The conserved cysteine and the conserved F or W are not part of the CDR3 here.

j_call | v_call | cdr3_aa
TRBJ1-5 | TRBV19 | ASSLQGGNQPQH
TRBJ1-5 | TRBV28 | ASADRGNQPQH
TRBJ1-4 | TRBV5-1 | ASSLRQSEANEKLF
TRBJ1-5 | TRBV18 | ASSPRSGHNQPQH
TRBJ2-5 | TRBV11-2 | ASSLDPYGGETQY
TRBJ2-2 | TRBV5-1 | ASSFTTSGNTGELF
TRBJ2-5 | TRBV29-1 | SAKVAGDLETQY
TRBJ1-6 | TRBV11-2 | ASSSRGQGINSPLH
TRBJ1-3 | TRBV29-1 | SVGLTSGNTIY
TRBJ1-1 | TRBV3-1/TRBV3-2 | ASSQAAGPLAAEAF
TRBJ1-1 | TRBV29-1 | SVEARGTEAF
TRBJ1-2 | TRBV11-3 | ASSSGRQGGGYT
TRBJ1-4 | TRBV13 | ASSERTGSNEKLF
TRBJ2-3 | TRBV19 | ASSIGQNPSTDTQY
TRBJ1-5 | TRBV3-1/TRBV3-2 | ASSQGAGGVQPQH
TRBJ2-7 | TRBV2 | ASSWASGTPGEQY
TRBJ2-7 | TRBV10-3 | AISPDSSYEQY
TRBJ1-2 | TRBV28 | ASSFAGAASGGYT
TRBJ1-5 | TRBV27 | ATAGLTRDQPQH
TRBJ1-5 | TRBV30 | AWSGQGAREPQH
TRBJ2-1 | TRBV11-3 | ASSPVRGDYNEQF
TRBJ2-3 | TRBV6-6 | ASRAGSSTDTQY
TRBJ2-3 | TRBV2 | ASSHREPTDTQY
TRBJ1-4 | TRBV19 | ATREGVGEKLF
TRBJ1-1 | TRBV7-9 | ASSFTGGGEAF
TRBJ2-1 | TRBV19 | ASSIGTREQF
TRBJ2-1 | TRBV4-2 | ASSQRLAGVSYNEQF
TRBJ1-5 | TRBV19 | ASSPVTGSNQPQH
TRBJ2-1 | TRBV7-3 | ASSPRGLASEQF
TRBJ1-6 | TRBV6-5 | ASSSYRDLNSPLH
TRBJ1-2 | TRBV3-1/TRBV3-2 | ASSLRGGGRDYGYT
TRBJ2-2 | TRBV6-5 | ASRLRGSGELF
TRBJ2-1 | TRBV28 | ASSRLAGAESNEQF
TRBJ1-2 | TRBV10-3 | AISEAARGYT
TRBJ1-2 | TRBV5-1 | ASKNGLGTIYGYT
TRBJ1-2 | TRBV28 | ASSFRASGYT
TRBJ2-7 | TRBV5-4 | ASSVGQGAGEQY
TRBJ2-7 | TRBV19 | ASTPSAGSEQY
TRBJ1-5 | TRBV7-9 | ASSSLNQPQH
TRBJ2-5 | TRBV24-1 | ATSDETGKGH
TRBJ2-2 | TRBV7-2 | ASSLVGLGELF
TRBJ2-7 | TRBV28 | ASGTAYYEQY
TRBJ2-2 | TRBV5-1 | ASSYFAPGQGNTGELF
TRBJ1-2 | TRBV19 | ASTQEDYGYT
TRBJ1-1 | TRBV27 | ASSWGFEEGSVLS
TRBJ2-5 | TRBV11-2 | ASSRARGETQY
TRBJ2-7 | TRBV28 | ASTPGRGRYEQY
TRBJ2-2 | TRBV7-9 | ASSPGTGGTGTGELF